This TCR beta chain came from a study of human T cells and chemical hapten exposure. In TCRdb, the RACE reads were re-called with MiXCR into one record per CDR3 protein. This sample yields fewer than 60,000 distinct CDR3 sequences, of which roughly 9.5% are seen a single time; less than 5% belongs to the top ten. Unmatched junction bases numbered 4, after V lost 5 bases and J lost 1 base. The CDR3 contains 15 residues. From germline, CDR1 is SGHTA and CDR2 FQGNSA. The time point is: patch test 1, 2 weeks after DPC sensitization. As to treatment: therapeutic diphenylcyclopropenone sensitization with weekly scalp DPC. This clonotype was counted ten times or more.

The receptor was derived from a woman between 45 and 60 years old with alopecia areata. Some clones in this sample may be carry-over from other donors' samples. Source: whole blood, taken in connection with sensitization to the hapten diphenylcyclopropenone (DPC). V and J are TRBV7-2 and TRBJ2-5, with TRBD2 identical over 10 bases. The CDR3 here is CASSARTSGQETQYF. Written as DNA, the CDR3 is TGTGCCAGCAGCGCCCGGACTAGCGGCCAAGAGACCCAGTACTTC.